This record concerns one T cell receptor beta chain sequence. The antigen is not known. One junction end does not reproduce the germline sequence, and a read error may be involved. The V gene's germline CDR1 is SQVTM and CDR2 ANQGSEA. The CDR3 sequence is 14 residues long. The data were taken from a study of tumor-infiltrating lymphocytes in primary liver carcinoma. Study at large: Stage T1-T3 N0M0 tumors measured 4.2 to 10 cm at most.

From unsorted bulk tissue weighing roughly 19-34 mg, DNA and RNA were co-extracted. The proportion of viable tumor cells exceeded 85% in every tumor sample. The input was around 0.5 ug total RNA; TCR beta cDNA was made from it with a constant-region primer. For TCR beta, libraries were produced by three nested multiplex PCR rounds using slightly modified ARM-PCR. Investigators reported that the first two PCR rounds, at 10 cycles each, used TRBV1-TRBV30 forward primers with a C-beta reverse primer. TCRdb recomputed calls from the multiplex PCR reads with MiXCR, one row per CDR3 protein. The table lists approximately 100,000 distinct CDR3 sequences, around 66% of them singletons. Study findings and constraints: Roughly 7.5-24% of top clones, and no more, occurred in all five tumor regions.

This TCR came from a woman aged 55-75 years with primary liver carcinoma and hepatitis B virus infection. The sequencing sample was made of liver tumor tissue from sampling region 2. Indicated subset: tumor region T2, inferior pole. J is TRBJ2-3 and V is TRBV29-1; no clear D gene. The CDR3, as DNA: TGCAGCGTTGATGGGCCAAAGGGCACAGATATGCAGTATTTT. It specifies CSVDGPKGTDMQYF.